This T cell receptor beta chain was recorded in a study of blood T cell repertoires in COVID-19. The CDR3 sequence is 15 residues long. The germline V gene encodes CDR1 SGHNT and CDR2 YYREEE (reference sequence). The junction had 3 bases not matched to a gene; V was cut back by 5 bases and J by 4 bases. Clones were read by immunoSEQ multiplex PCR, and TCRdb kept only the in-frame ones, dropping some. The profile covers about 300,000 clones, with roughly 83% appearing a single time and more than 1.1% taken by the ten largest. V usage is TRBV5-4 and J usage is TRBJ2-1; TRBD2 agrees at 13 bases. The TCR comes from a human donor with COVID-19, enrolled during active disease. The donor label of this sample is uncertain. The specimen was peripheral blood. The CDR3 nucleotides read TGTGCCAGCAGTAGGACTAGCGGGAGTTACAATGAGCAGTTCTTC. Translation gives CASSRTSGSYNEQFF. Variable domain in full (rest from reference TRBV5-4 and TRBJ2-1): ETGVTQSPTHLIKTRGQQVTLRCSSQSGHNTVSWYQQALGQGPQFIFQYYREEENGRGNFPPRFSGLQFPNYSSELNVNALELDDSALYLCASSRTSGSYNEQFFGPGTRLTVL.